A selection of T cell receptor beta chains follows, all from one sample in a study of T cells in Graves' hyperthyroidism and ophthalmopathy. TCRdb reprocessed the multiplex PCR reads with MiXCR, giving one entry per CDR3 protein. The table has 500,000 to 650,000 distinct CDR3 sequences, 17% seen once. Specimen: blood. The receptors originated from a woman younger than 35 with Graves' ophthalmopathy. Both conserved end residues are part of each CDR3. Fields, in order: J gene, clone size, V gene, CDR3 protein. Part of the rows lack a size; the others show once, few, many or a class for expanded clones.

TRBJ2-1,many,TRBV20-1,CSARDWGRSRNEQFF
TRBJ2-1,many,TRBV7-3,CASSLLGDGEQFF
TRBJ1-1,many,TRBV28,CASSPIHNTEAFF
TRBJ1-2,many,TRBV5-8,CASSSRGGYGYTF
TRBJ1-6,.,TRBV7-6,CASSSRPQVLLHF
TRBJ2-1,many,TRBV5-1,CASSLDQGSYNEQFF
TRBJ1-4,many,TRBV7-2,CASSLGGTGGEKLFF
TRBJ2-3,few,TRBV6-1,CASSYSPGDTQYF
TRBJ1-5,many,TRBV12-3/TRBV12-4,CASSLYRVANQPQHF
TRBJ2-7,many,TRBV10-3,CAISESAGNTEQYF
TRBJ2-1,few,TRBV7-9,CASSQSPPNEQFF
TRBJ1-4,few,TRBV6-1,CASSRGTGVGEKLFF
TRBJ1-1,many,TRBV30,CAWSDRENTEAFF
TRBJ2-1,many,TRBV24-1,CATRTGLGDNEQFF
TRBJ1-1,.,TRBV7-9,CASSLGRAPTEAFF
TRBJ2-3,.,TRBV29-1,CSVAEPPLDTQYF
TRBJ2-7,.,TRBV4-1,CASSLTRPALAYEQYF
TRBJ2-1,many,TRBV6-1,CASSGGTGERDEQFF
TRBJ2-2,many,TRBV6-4,CASSDSPSADTGELFF
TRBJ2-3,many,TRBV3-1,CASSQEPQGADTQYF
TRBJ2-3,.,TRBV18,CASSPGGGGTDTQYF
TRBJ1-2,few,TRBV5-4,CASSLVTTNYGYTF
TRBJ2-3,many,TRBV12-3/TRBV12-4,CASSFSFTDHTDTQYF
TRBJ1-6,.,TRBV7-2,CASSPHAQLRSPLHF
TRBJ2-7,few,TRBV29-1,CSVEDLREQYF
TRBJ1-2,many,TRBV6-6,CASSYSGTNYGYTF
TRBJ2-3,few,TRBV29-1,CSVGTGTEDTQYF
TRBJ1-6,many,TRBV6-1,CASSARASSYNSPLHF
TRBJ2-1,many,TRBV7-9,CASSGGSRLAGAEQFF
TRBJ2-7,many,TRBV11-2,CASSLGVGMYEQYF
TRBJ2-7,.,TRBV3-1,CASSERRGLGYEQYF
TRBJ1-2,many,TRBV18,CASSPLREGNGYTF
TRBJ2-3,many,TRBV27,CASSPFGVRSTDTQYF
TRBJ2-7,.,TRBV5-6,CASSLSGRSSYEQYF
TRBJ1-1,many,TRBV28,CASRDGDWENTEAFF
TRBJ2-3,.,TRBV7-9,CASRPGVAGQYF
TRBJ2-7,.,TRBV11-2,CASSPGFSSYEQYF
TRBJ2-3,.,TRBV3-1,CASSPHRELTDTQYF
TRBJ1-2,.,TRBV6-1,CASTSDGNHYGYTF
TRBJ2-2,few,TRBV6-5,CASSYSRGARSTGELFF
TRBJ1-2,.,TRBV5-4,CASSAKEGGNYGYTF
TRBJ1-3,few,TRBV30,CAWSTGEAGNTIYF
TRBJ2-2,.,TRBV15,CATSREGSGELFF
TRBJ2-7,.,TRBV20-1,CSASQQGPYEQYF
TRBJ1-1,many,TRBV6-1,CASSVTGAIEAFF
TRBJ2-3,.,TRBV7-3,CASSLGTGANTDTQYF
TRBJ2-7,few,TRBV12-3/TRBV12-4,CASSLLLGDYEQYF
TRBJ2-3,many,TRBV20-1,CSGELTSGGLGTDTQYF
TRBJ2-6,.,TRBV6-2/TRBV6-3,CASKPRYYSGANVLTF
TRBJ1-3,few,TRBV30,CAWSVGFEENTIYF
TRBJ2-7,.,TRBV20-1,CSARPTSGANYEQYF